Reported below is one TCR beta chain. Antigen specificity is unknown. The sample belongs to a study of OX40 agonist ivuxolimab in advanced cancers. Study at large: Antecedent anti-PD-1, anti-PD-L1 or anti-CTLA-4 therapy was permissible, with 35% to 40% having received some. Study results and caveats: Clonal expansion from baseline to week 6 occurred in both CD4+ and CD8+ T cells.

With 5 bases clipped from V and 6 bases from J, the junction kept 10 bases outside the gene matches. CDR3 size: 15 residues. Germline CDR1 reads MNHNY; CDR2 reads SVGAGI (reference sequence). On cycle 4 day 1 and cycle 7 day 1, as well as at baseline, blood was sampled. Repertoires were generated with immunoSEQ multiplex PCR, while TCRdb's copy carries only in-frame clones and drops some. The sample lists about 52,000 clones, around 85% seen once, with more than 13% in the top ten. The sequencing here drew on CD4+ or CD8+ T cells sorted from blood, taken in a trial of the OX40 agonist ivuxolimab. V and J are TRBV6-6 and TRBJ2-7, with TRBD1 identical over 10 bases. The receptor's source is an adult with an advanced solid tumor such as melanoma, head and neck, liver or kidney cancer. The CDR3 bases are TGTGCCAGCAGTGTTCCCGGGACAGGGGATGGCGAGCAGTACTTC. Encoded protein: CASSVPGTGDGEQYF.